Below, one T cell receptor beta chain is given with its context. The antigen this receptor binds is unknown. No base-level quality is on record; no much larger clone is a single base apart. The sample belongs to a study of cytomegalovirus exposure and HLA in healthy donors (dated by TCRdb to about 2017). As for the study more broadly: According to a later analysis, the 120 or so validation repertoires were produced on the same platform as the approximately 600 repertoires of the first cohort. The study was designed to test whether signatures of past pathogen exposure could be identified by cataloging public T cell receptors. Besides the first cohort of 666 subjects, a separate validation cohort made up of 95 to 150 different subjects was used. To predict cytomegalovirus infection status, the study combined high-throughput TCR immunosequencing, statistical association of individual TCRs with disease status, and machine learning. What the study reported, not specific to this receptor: Cytomegalovirus status was reported to be diagnosed by the classifier with high specificity and sensitivity in both the original and validation cohorts. Of the cluster scores, roughly 93% were above 0 in a later analysis, which found that TCRs clustered in the first cohort also tended to co-occur in the 95 to 150 validation repertoires. A total of 150 or so TCR beta chains were listed by the study as associated with cytomegalovirus. All 110 or so repertoires were used to score co-occurrence in the validation cohort in a later analysis, because that analysis had no HLA typing for the cohort. According to the authors, the approach could potentially be generalized to other disease states and immunological phenotypes. In vitro tests confirmed that a few of the cytomegalovirus-associated TCR beta chains recognize cytomegalovirus antigens. Most TCR sequences were seen in very few donors, while some public TCRs were found in many individuals.

The donors were included in the validation cohort of some 120 subjects, a group kept apart from the roughly 670-subject first cohort. Taken from the germline V gene, the CDR1 and CDR2 loops are SGDLS and YYNGEE. V loses 10 bases at its end and J loses 0 bases; junction bases beyond the gene matches: 11. The CDR3 contains 17 residues, cysteine and phenylalanine counted. Only the CDR3 portion is preserved as DNA: 51 bases, with reading frame beginning at the first base. Library preparation was by the immunoSEQ multiplex PCR assay. The source study handled its data this way. To diagnose cytomegalovirus status from the catalog of TCR beta chain sequences, a statistical classification framework was built. TCRdb holds this immuneACCESS table with in-frame rearrangements only. Some clones are missing; in checked studies, unresolved V genes explain under half, and the rest has no known cause. The V and J calls and clone size come from that table; D and trimming were worked out from the DNA. This sample lists approximately 72,000 clones; 94% were detected once. The ten largest make up roughly 0.63% of the sample.

Sequences were obtained from PBMCs. In this chain, TRBV9 is recombined with TRBJ2-2; TRBD2 agrees with 11 junctional bases. This TCR came from a woman under 30 in good health and CMV-seronegative. Read as DNA, the sequence is TGTGCCGGAGATCTAGCGGGGGGCCCCGCGAACACCGGGGAGCTGTTTTTT. Its protein is CAGDLAGGPANTGELFF. Reference TRBV9 and TRBJ2-2 genes cover what lies past the CDR3, so the full variable domain is DSGVTQTPKHLITATGQRVTLRCSPRSGDLSVYWYQQSLDQGLQFLIQYYNGEERAKGNILERFSAQQFPDLHSELNLSSLELGDSALYFCAGDLAGGPANTGELFFGEGSRLTVL.